The rows below give T cell receptor beta chains drawn from one sample of a study of siplizumab effects on memory and regulatory T cells. The method was immunoSEQ multiplex PCR; TCRdb's version includes in-frame clones alone and lacks a portion of them. The sample shows 100,000 or so clones, roughly 92% of them seen only once. The sequenced sample consisted of CD4+ T cells sorted from blood. Source of these receptors: a human donor in good health. CDR3s include the opening cysteine and the closing phenylalanine or tryptophan. The D gene is left open where the match is weak. A row's size may be missing; if present it is once, few, many or a size class.

D: NA
size: NA
J: TRBJ2-7
length: 15
V: TRBV6-6
CDR3: CASSYSSSGSYEQYF
DNA: TGTGCCAGCAGTTACTCGAGTTCGGGGTCCTACGAGCAGTACTTC

D: NA
size: NA
J: TRBJ2-7
length: 15
V: TRBV7-9
CDR3: CASSLVGHPGDEQYF
DNA: TGTGCCAGCAGCTTAGTGGGCCACCCAGGGGACGAGCAGTACTTC

D: TRBD1
size: NA
J: TRBJ1-2
length: 12
V: TRBV6-5
CDR3: CASSRTGDGYTF
DNA: TGTGCCAGCAGTAGGACAGGGGACGGCTACACCTTC

D: NA
size: NA
J: TRBJ1-4
length: 21
V: TRBV4-1
CDR3: CASSYHRDGFPSRSTNEKLFF
DNA: TGCGCCAGCAGCTACCACAGGGATGGTTTCCCCTCCCGTTCAACTAATGAAAAACTGTTTTTT

D: NA
size: NA
J: TRBJ2-1
length: 14
V: TRBV29-1
CDR3: CSVKGRGPSTEQFF
DNA: TGCAGCGTGAAGGGTCGGGGACCTTCTACCGAGCAGTTCTTC

D: NA
size: NA
J: TRBJ1-1
length: 15
V: TRBV7-9
CDR3: CASSLRSGAGTEAFF
DNA: TGTGCCAGCAGCCTTCGTTCGGGGGCAGGGACTGAAGCTTTCTTT

D: TRBD1
size: NA
J: TRBJ2-3
length: 15
V: TRBV7-9
CDR3: CASSSGTGGTDTQYF
DNA: TGTGCCAGCAGCTCCGGGACAGGGGGCACAGATACGCAGTATTTT

D: NA
size: NA
J: TRBJ2-3
length: 13
V: TRBV27
CDR3: CASSLSRADTQYF
DNA: TGTGCCAGCAGTTTATCTCGAGCAGATACGCAGTATTTT

D: NA
size: NA
J: TRBJ1-1
length: 17
V: TRBV4-2
CDR3: CASSPGDTGGDGTEAFF
DNA: TGTGCCAGCAGCCCAGGGGACACGGGAGGTGATGGCACTGAAGCTTTCTTT

D: NA
size: NA
J: TRBJ2-1
length: 21
V: TRBV4-1
CDR3: CASSQEDPWGRGRRGYNEQFF
DNA: TGCGCCAGCAGCCAAGAGGATCCCTGGGGACGGGGGCGCAGGGGCTACAATGAGCAGTTCTTC

D: NA
size: NA
J: TRBJ1-4
length: 14
V: TRBV11-2
CDR3: CATGHGASNEKLFF
DNA: TGTGCCACAGGGCACGGTGCCTCTAATGAAAAACTGTTTTTT

D: NA
size: NA
J: TRBJ2-7
length: 15
V: TRBV2
CDR3: CASNRDSWGPYEQYF
DNA: TGTGCCAGCAACCGGGACTCCTGGGGTCCCTACGAGCAGTACTTC

D: TRBD2
size: NA
J: TRBJ2-5
length: 14
V: TRBV7-9
CDR3: CASSLSMGGETQYF
DNA: TGTGCCAGCAGCTTATCGATGGGAGGGGAGACCCAGTACTTC

D: TRBD2
size: NA
J: TRBJ2-2
length: 15
V: TRBV18
CDR3: CASSLTSGRGGELFF
DNA: TGTGCCAGCTCGCTGACTAGCGGGAGAGGCGGGGAGCTGTTTTTT

D: NA
size: once
J: TRBJ2-3
length: 15
V: TRBV6-5
CDR3: CASSSSTGAGASQYF
DNA: TGTGCCAGCAGTTCCTCCACAGGGGCGGGGGCTTCGCAATATTTT

D: NA
size: NA
J: TRBJ2-7
length: 16
V: TRBV27
CDR3: CASSGHRVPSSYEQYF
DNA: TGTGCCAGCAGTGGCCACCGGGTTCCGAGCTCCTACGAGCAGTACTTC

D: NA
size: NA
J: TRBJ1-5
length: 14
V: TRBV6-5
CDR3: CASSAHTDNQPQHF
DNA: TGTGCCAGCTCCGCACACACGGACAATCAGCCCCAGCATTTT

D: NA
size: NA
J: TRBJ1-1
length: 13
V: TRBV4-1
CDR3: CASSQVENTEAFF
DNA: TGCGCCAGCAGCCAAGTTGAGAACACTGAAGCTTTCTTT

D: NA
size: NA
J: TRBJ1-1
length: 14
V: TRBV18
CDR3: CASSRYDRYPEAFF
DNA: TGTGCCAGCTCACGTTATGACAGGTACCCTGAAGCTTTCTTT

D: NA
size: NA
J: TRBJ2-7
length: 17
V: TRBV5-6
CDR3: CASSFGGAISGTYEQYF
DNA: TGTGCCAGCAGTTTTGGGGGGGCTATTAGCGGAACCTACGAGCAGTACTTC